Here is one T cell receptor beta chain with its context. The entry originates in a study of control samples from healthy donors and cancer patients. Trimming took 3 bases from V and 8 from J, leaving 7 bases between them. This CDR3 region has 12 residues. The V gene's germline CDR1 is LGHDT and CDR2 YNNKEL (reference sequence). Generated by immunoSEQ multiplex PCR, the TCRdb table keeps only in-frame clones and is missing some. The data contain over 100,000 clones, 75% to 95% of them singletons. Sequencing was performed on blood. V gene TRBV3-1 (or the pseudogene TRBV3-2) combines with J gene TRBJ1-4; tentatively, D is TRBD1 (5 bases). The TCR comes from a man aged 40-50 years in good health. The CDR3 DNA sequence: TGTGCCAGCAGCCATCAGGGAGAAAAACTGTTTTTT. This codes for CASSHQGEKLFF.